This T cell receptor beta chain was captured in a study of human T cells and chemical hapten exposure. With 4 bases removed from V and 5 bases from J, the gap between germline ends came to 11 bases. In germline, CDR1 is MNHEY, CDR2 SVGAGI. CDR3 length: 13 residues. TCRdb called the RACE reads again in MiXCR, with one record for every CDR3 protein. This sample has tens of thousands of distinct CDR3 sequences; about a tenth occur once, and the top ten carry roughly 1.5%. Noted time point: patch test 1, 2 weeks after DPC sensitization. Documented treatment: therapeutic diphenylcyclopropenone sensitization with weekly scalp DPC.

Sequencing used whole blood, obtained in connection with sensitization to the hapten diphenylcyclopropenone (DPC). This chain links TRBV6-5 with TRBJ2-5, with D perhaps being TRBD1 or TRBD2 (6 bases each). This TCR was recovered from a woman aged 45-60 years with alopecia areata. Some clones in this sample may be carry-over from other donors' samples. DNA of the CDR3: TGTGCCAGCAGTTGCTGGGGGGCGGAGACCCAGTACTTC. Amino acid sequence: CASSCWGAETQYF.